Shown below are 22 T cell receptor beta chains from a single sample sequenced in a study of T-cell reconstitution after alpha-beta-depleted transplantation in children. Unique molecular identifiers were used in preparing the TCRbeta library. TCRdb reanalysed the PCR reads using MiXCR and keeps one entry per CDR3 protein. The table records some 290,000 distinct CDR3 sequences, more than 8% of them present only once. The source material was PBMCs from the stem cell graft donor, sampled from the stem cell graft. Receptor source: a human donor who donated a stem cell graft to a child with SCID.

In this sample, this clonotype turned up a few times. This rearrangement joins TRBV4-1 to TRBJ1-5; D not resolved. With 0 bases removed from V and 9 bases from J, the gap between germline ends came to 6 bases. Germline loops: CDR1 MGHRA, CDR2 YSYEKL. This CDR3 spans 12 amino acids. The CDR3 spells CASSQDMVPQHF. The CDR3 DNA sequence: TGCGCCAGCAGCCAAGACATGGTGCCCCAGCATTTT.

The J gene is TRBJ2-7, the V gene TRBV20-1; 9 nucleotides align to TRBD1. The CDR3 is 15 residues long. J was trimmed by 0 bases and V by 6 bases; bases with no gene match: 9. The germline gives CDR1 DFQATT, CDR2 SNEGSKA (reference sequence). CDR3 region: CSAGTGPNPSYEQYF. The CDR3 DNA reads TGCAGTGCCGGGACAGGGCCCAATCCCTCCTACGAGCAGTACTTC.

This clonotype was counted only a few times. The chain is built from TRBV29-1 and TRBJ1-1, with unresolved D. The CDR3 sequence is 13 residues long. CDR1 is SQVTM and CDR2 is ANQGSEA in the germline V gene. V was cut by 4 bases and J by 2 bases, with 11 bases left in between. CDR3 in amino acids: CSVAGRDNTEAFF. Written as DNA, the CDR3 is TGCAGCGTTGCGGGGAGGGATAACACTGAAGCTTTCTTT.

In this sample, this clonotype turned up a few times. The rearrangement links TRBV5-1 to TRBJ2-7; 7 nucleotides line up with TRBD1. This CDR3 region has 14 residues. Germline CDR1 SGHRS, CDR2 YFSETQ. After removal of 6 bases from V and 1 base from J, the junction contained 7 bases not matched to a gene. CDR3 nucleotide sequence: TGCGCCAGCACAATGGACAGGACGTCCTACGAGCAGTACTTC. Translation gives CASTMDRTSYEQYF.

This clonotype has just a few counts. The chain has TRBV7-3 and TRBJ2-1; D might be TRBD2 (7 bases). The germline V and J ends were trimmed by 7 bases and 1 base, with 11 bases remaining between them. Germline CDR1 reads SGHTA; CDR2 reads FQGTGA. The CDR3 totals 14 residues. CDR3 bases: TGTGCCAGCACCGAGGGGGGGTCCTACAATGAGCAGTTCTTC. It encodes CASTEGGSYNEQFF.

V is TRBV6-1 and J is TRBJ2-7; D remains ambiguous. Germline V gene sequence: CDR1 MNHNS, CDR2 SASEGT. The CDR3 totals 13 residues. Trimming took off 4 bases at V and 7 bases at J, with 14 bases between the two ends. For the CDR3, the DNA is TGTGCCAGCAGTGCCGACCCCCTTCGGGAGCAGTACTTC. This sequence encodes CASSADPLREQYF.

This clonotype was picked up many times. The chain has TRBV6-5 and TRBJ1-2; maybe TRBD1 (5 bases). In germline, CDR1 is MNHEY, CDR2 SVGAGI. CDR3 length: 12 amino acids. Trimming pared 7 bases from V and 8 bases from J, leaving 14 bases between. CDR3 sequence: CASTGGARGYTF. CDR3 bases: TGTGCCAGCACCGGCGGGGCGCGGGGCTACACCTTC.

The chain carries TRBV5-1 and TRBJ2-3, with 9 nucleotides matching TRBD2. Germline-derived CDR1 and CDR2 are SGHRS and YFSETQ. The CDR3 length is 19 residues. V shed 0 bases, J shed 0 bases, and the junction held 11 bases outside the gene matches. Written as DNA, the CDR3 is TGCGCCAGCAGCTTGGCTTTAGCGGGGGTCACCTCGAGCACAGATACGCAGTATTTT. Residues: CASSLALAGVTSSTDTQYF.

This clonotype has only a few counts. The chain joins TRBV6-2 or TRBV6-3 to TRBJ2-5; D unresolved. CDR3 size: 15 residues. Germline V gene lookup returns CDR1 MNHEY and CDR2 SVGEGT. The V gene lost 2 bases and the J gene lost 2 bases, with 12 bases spanning the gap. The CDR3 protein is CASSYLRSGQETQYF. The DNA for the CDR3 is TGTGCCAGCAGTTACCTCCGGTCAGGACAAGAGACCCAGTACTTC.

In this sample, this clonotype turned up many times. The J gene is TRBJ2-1, the V gene TRBV27; D is tentatively TRBD1 or TRBD2 (6 bases each). The CDR3 runs to 15 residues. CDR1 is MNHEY and CDR2 is SMNVEV in the germline V gene (reference sequence). The V gene lost 3 bases and the J gene lost 8 bases, with 17 bases spanning the gap. The CDR3 bases are TGTGCCAGCAGTTTTCAGGGGCCTCCGGGGGATGAGCAGTTCTTC. Protein: CASSFQGPPGDEQFF.

The J gene is TRBJ2-1, the V gene TRBV5-5, with 8 bases identical to TRBD2. The CDR3 covers 16 residues. V lost 4 bases and J lost 0; bases outside the gene matches: 6. Germline V lookup: CDR1 SGHKS, CDR2 YYEKEE (reference sequence). The DNA of the CDR3 is TGTGCCAGCAGCCGGTCGGGGGGGAGCTCCTACAATGAGCAGTTCTTC. Protein: CASSRSGGSSYNEQFF. Supplemented by reference TRBV5-5 and TRBJ2-1, the full variable domain reads DAGVTQSPTHLIKTRGQQVTLRCSPISGHKSVSWYQQVLGQGPQFIFQYYEKEERGRGNFPDRFSARQFPNYSSELNVNALLLGDSALYLCASSRSGGSSYNEQFFGPGTRLTVL.

The chain carries TRBV5-1 and TRBJ2-1; 8 bases are shared with TRBD2. The CDR3 totals 15 residues. V dropped 4 bases and J dropped 2; count of bases not matched to a gene: 5. Germline V gives CDR1 SGHRS, CDR2 YFSETQ. The CDR3 here is CASSLGGAPYNEQFF. The CDR3 DNA sequence: TGCGCCAGCAGCCTCGGGGGGGCCCCCTACAATGAGCAGTTCTTC.

This clonotype was observed many times. V and J are TRBV12-3 or TRBV12-4 and TRBJ1-2, with TRBD1 identical over 7 bases. J was trimmed by 2 bases and V by 1 base; bases with no gene match: 4. The CDR3 has 15 residues. CDR3 sequence: CASSLEGQINYGYTF. The CDR3 region has the DNA TGTGCCAGCAGTTTAGAGGGACAGATAAACTATGGCTACACCTTC.

The chain joins TRBV9 to TRBJ2-1; the D is unclear. The V gene's germline CDR1 is SGDLS and CDR2 YYNGEE. V was trimmed by 2 bases and J by 3 bases, leaving 15 bases between them. CDR3 length equals 16 residues. This CDR3 reads CASSVPGIGLYNEQFF. DNA of the CDR3: TGTGCCAGCAGCGTCCCTGGGATTGGCCTCTACAATGAGCAGTTCTTC.

The sample holds many counts of this clonotype. The chain has TRBV5-1 and TRBJ2-5; D is possibly TRBD1 or TRBD2 (5 bases each). Per the germline V gene, CDR1 is SGHRS and CDR2 is YFSETQ. V was trimmed by 4 bases and J by 4 bases, leaving 14 bases between them. The CDR3 runs to 14 residues. The CDR3 protein is CASSPGSVRETQYF. CDR3 nucleotides: TGCGCCAGCAGCCCAGGGAGCGTTCGAGAGACCCAGTACTTC. Full variable domain (outside the CDR3, taken from reference TRBV5-1 and TRBJ2-5): KAGVTQTPRYLIKTRGQQVTLSCSPISGHRSVSWYQQTPGQGLQFLFEYFSETQRNKGNFPGRFSGRQFSNSRSEMNVSTLELGDSALYLCASSPGSVRETQYFGPGTRLLVL.

This clonotype was found a few times. The chain links TRBV6-1 to TRBJ1-3; D unclear. Deletions cut 9 bases from V and 0 bases from J, with 15 bases between. Germline-derived CDR1 and CDR2 are MNHNS and SASEGT. The CDR3 sequence is 15 residues long. CDR3 sequence (DNA): TGTGCCAGTCGACGAGACATTTTCTCTGGAAACACCATATATTTT. This translates into CASRRDIFSGNTIYF.

A few counts support this clonotype. The genes are TRBV27 and TRBJ2-7, with a tentative D call TRBD1 (6 bases). The CDR3 extends over 12 amino acids. In germline, CDR1 is MNHEY, CDR2 SMNVEV (reference sequence). Trimming left V 7 bases short and J 1 base short, with 8 bases between. CDR3 sequence: CASKGESYEQYF. The CDR3 region has the DNA TGTGCCAGCAAGGGGGAGTCCTACGAGCAGTACTTC.

The chain links TRBV11-2 to TRBJ2-2; D gene ambiguous. Germline V gene data show CDR1 as SGHAT and CDR2 as FQNNGV. The CDR3 extends over 14 amino acids. With 0 bases removed from V and 7 bases from J, the gap between germline ends came to 9 bases. CDR3 DNA: TGTGCCAGCAGCTTAGAAGGGCCAGACGGGGAGCTGTTTTTT. It is translated as CASSLEGPDGELFF. The full variable domain, completed using reference TRBV11-2 and TRBJ2-2, is EAGVAQSPRYKIIEKRQSVAFWCNPISGHATLYWYQQILGQGPKLLIQFQNNGVVDDSQLPKDRFSAERLKGVDSTLKIQPAKLEDSAVYLCASSLEGPDGELFFGEGSRLTVL.

The chain carries TRBV5-1 and TRBJ1-4; no clear D. This CDR3 region has 15 residues. The V gene's germline CDR1 is SGHRS and CDR2 YFSETQ. Trimming took off 5 bases at V and 8 bases at J, with 19 bases between the two ends. The CDR3 bases are TGCGCCAGCAGTAACCCTGGGGAGGGTCGCGAAAAACTGTTTTTT. Translating it yields CASSNPGEGREKLFF.

This clonotype was detected a few times. This chain joins TRBV6-2 or TRBV6-3 and TRBJ2-7; no clear D. V was cut by 0 bases and J by 3 bases, with 15 bases left in between. The CDR3 has 16 amino acids. Germline values: CDR1 MNHEY, CDR2 SVGEGT. The CDR3 here is CASSYSGGITHYEQYF. The CDR3 DNA reads as TGTGCCAGCAGTTACTCAGGCGGAATAACCCACTACGAGCAGTACTTC.

The V call is TRBV20-1, the J call TRBJ1-5; D remains unclear. The ends were cut back, 4 bases at V and 0 bases at J, with 4 bases in the middle. The CDR3 has 12 residues. CDR1 is DFQATT and CDR2 is SNEGSKA in the germline V gene (reference sequence). CDR3 DNA sequence: TGCAGTGCTAAAAATAGCAATCAGCCCCAGCATTTT. It encodes CSAKNSNQPQHF.

This clonotype came up a few times. The chain uses TRBV7-3 and TRBJ2-1; 8 bases map to TRBD2. V was pared by 2 bases and J by 0 bases, with 9 bases of the junction left unmatched. The length of the CDR3 is 18 residues. Germline V gives CDR1 SGHTA, CDR2 FQGTGA. CDR3 nucleotide sequence: TGTGCCAGCAGCTTAGGACTAGCCGGGAGAAGCTCCTACAATGAGCAGTTCTTC. Protein sequence: CASSLGLAGRSSYNEQFF.